The 3 T cell receptor beta chains in this list originate from one sample, sequenced in a study of T cell responses to AZD1222 COVID-19 vaccine. Sequencing was performed with immunoSEQ multiplex PCR; in TCRdb, only in-frame clones are kept and a portion is missing. The repertoire holds about 110,000 clones, with approximately 90% as singletons. Sequenced here: peripheral blood, sampled on day 0 of AZD1222 vaccination. The receptors originated from an adult in good health.

Here the CDR3 reads CASSPEGKGYTF. The CDR3 nucleotides are TGTGCCAGCTCACCGGAAGGGAAAGGCTACACCTTC. The gene calls are TRBV18 and TRBJ1-2; no reliable D call. The V gene's germline CDR1 is KGHSH and CDR2 LQKENI. The CDR3 is 12 amino acids. Trimming cost V 3 bases and J 8 bases, with 10 bases left between them.

The V gene is TRBV4-2, the J gene TRBJ2-2; D is undetermined. V lost 1 base and J lost 0, with 6 bases in between. Looked up from germline, CDR1 is LGHNA and CDR2 is YNFKEQ. CDR3 length: 15 residues. The CDR3 reads CASSQGSTNTGELFF. Here the CDR3 DNA reads TGTGCCAGCAGCCAAGGAAGCACGAACACCGGGGAGCTGTTTTTT.

The genes are TRBV11-3 and TRBJ2-1, with TRBD2 as a possible D gene (6 bases). Trimming removed 1 base at V and 6 bases at J, with 13 bases between. This CDR3 is 15 amino acids long. CDR1 SGHNT and CDR2 YENEEA come from the germline V gene. The CDR3 protein is CASSLGGEAINEQFF. CDR3 sequence (DNA): TGTGCCAGCAGCTTAGGGGGGGAGGCCATCAATGAGCAGTTCTTC.